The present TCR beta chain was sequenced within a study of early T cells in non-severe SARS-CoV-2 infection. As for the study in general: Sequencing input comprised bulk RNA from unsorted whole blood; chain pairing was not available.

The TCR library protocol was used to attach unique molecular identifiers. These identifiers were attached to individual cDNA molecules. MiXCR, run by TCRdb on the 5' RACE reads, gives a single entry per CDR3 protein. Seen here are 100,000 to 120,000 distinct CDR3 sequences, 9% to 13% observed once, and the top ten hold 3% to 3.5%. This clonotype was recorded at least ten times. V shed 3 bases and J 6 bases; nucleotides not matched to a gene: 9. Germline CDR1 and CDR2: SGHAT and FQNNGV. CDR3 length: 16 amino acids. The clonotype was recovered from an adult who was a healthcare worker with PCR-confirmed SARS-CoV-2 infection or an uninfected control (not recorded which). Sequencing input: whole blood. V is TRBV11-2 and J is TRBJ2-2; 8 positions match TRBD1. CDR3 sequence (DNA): TGTGCCAGCAGCTTTGTAGGACAGGGTGTGTCCGGGGAGCTGTTTTTT. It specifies CASSFVGQGVSGELFF.